This section outlines one TCR beta chain sequence together with its context. In this sample, this clonotype turned up a few times. What antigen it recognizes has not been identified. Nothing much larger sits one base from this clone, and base qualities are not available. The sample belongs to a study of T-cell memory formation after mild COVID-19 (TCRdb year 2021). Study-wide context: Most TCR sequence clusters were specific to one of the two donors. T-cell clones expanding and contracting after mild COVID-19 in two donors were tracked by longitudinal TCRalpha and TCRbeta repertoire sequencing. Two young, previously healthy adult volunteers made up the cohort, one male and one female.

For CDR1 and CDR2, the germline V gene lists SGHTA and FQGTGA. CDR3 length: 14 amino acids, cysteine to phenylalanine. Solely the CDR3 DNA is kept, with 42 bases framed from the first base. V loses 5 bases, J loses 5 bases, and the germline ends lie 13 bases apart. General study outcomes and caveats: From day 15 to 85, contracting clones showed balanced CD4/CD8 phenotypes, whereas a second wave of clones that expanded from day 15 to 37 leaned towards CD4+. SARS-CoV-2 specificity of the second-wave clones peaking on day 37 was not confirmed. Only two mild cases were covered by the study, and larger cohorts that include severe cases with pre-infection samples were considered necessary. Contracting CD4+ clones appeared mostly in the CM and EM memory subsets, whereas CD8+ clones were enriched in EMRA. Some responding clones were detected in pre-infection memory, suggesting pre-existing cross-reactive memory T cells joined the SARS-CoV-2 response.

Sequencing relied on an Illumina NovaSeq 6000. TCRalpha and TCRbeta cDNA libraries were constructed by 5'RACE with constant-segment primers, with sample barcodes and unique molecular identifiers being introduced. RNA was extracted from every sample with Trizol reagent. Library amplification was performed in two PCR steps, and a second sample barcode and Illumina TruSeq adapters were introduced in the second step. Sequencing of the libraries was done on an Illumina NovaSeq, producing 2 x 150 bp paired-end reads. In the source study's methods: With migec v1.2.7, reads were demultiplexed and then collapsed into UMI-guided consensus sequences. Using mixcr v2.1.11, UMI consensuses were aligned to TRA and TRB V and J templates and then assembled into clonotypes. Clonotypes were classified as expanded or contracted when called significant by both edgeR and NoisET, with noise models trained on biological replicates. For edgeR calls, a false discovery rate-adjusted p below 0.01 and a log2 fold-change threshold of 1 were applied. As an exploratory analysis of dynamics, max-normalized trajectories of the 1000 most abundant clonotypes were examined with PCA combined with hierarchical clustering. Separately sequenced CD4+ and CD8+ repertoires were used to assign a CD4 or CD8 phenotype to each responding clone. The raw public data were reprocessed by TCRdb itself: fastp quality trimming at Q25, MiXCR clonotype calling, in-frame beta chains only. CDR3 protein duplicates are merged, each entry listing the most common genes and DNA. TCRdb's processing, not the authors' own work, is the source of the V and J calls. This sample is represented by 200,000 to 250,000 distinct CDR3 sequences; approximately 10% of them were singletons. The ten top clones hold roughly 4% of the sample.

Ficoll-Paque density gradient centrifugation was the method used to isolate PBMCs. The receptor's source is a young man who had mild COVID-19 (a few samples of this study predate the infection). The sample titles of this study are shuffled in the database, so cell type and time point are left out; the donor was told from shared clones. Sequencing was carried out using PBMCs or a T cell subset sorted from them (not recorded which). The chain links TRBV7-3 with TRBJ2-1; D gene: possibly TRBD2, on 5 matching bases. The CDR3 region has the sequence CASSPGVANNEQFF. The nucleotide sequence is given as TGTGCCAGCAGCCCTGGCGTAGCGAACAATGAGCAGTTCTTC.